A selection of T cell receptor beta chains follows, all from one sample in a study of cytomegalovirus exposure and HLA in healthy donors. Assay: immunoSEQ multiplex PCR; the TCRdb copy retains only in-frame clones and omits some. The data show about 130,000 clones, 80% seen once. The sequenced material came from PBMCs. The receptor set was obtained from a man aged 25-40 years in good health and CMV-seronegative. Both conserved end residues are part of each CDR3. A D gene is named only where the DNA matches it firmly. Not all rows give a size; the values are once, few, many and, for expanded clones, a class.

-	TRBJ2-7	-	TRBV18	TGTGCCAGCTCACCACCGGGCTCCGTGGGCGAGCAGTACTTC	CASSPPGSVGEQYF
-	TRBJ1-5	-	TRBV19	TGTGCCAGTAGTATTCTACAGATATATAGCAATCAGCCCCAGCATTTT	CASSILQIYSNQPQHF
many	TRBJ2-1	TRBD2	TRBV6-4	TGTGCCAGCAGTGACTCTAGCGGGAGTACCAATGAGCAGTTCTTC	CASSDSSGSTNEQFF
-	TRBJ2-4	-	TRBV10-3	TGTGCCATCAGTGACGTGGCCTTAGCCAAAAACATTCAGTACTTC	CAISDVALAKNIQYF
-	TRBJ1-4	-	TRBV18	TGTGCCAGCTCACCACCGGTGGGAGTTGGTGAAAAACTGTTTTTT	CASSPPVGVGEKLFF
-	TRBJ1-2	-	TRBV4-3	TGCGCCAGCAGCCAGATCCACGGGACTAACTATGGCTACACCTTC	CASSQIHGTNYGYTF
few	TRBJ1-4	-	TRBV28	TGTGCCAGCAGTATCGATGCAGGGGCAACTAATGAAAAACTGTTTTTT	CASSIDAGATNEKLFF
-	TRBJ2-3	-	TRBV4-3	TGCGCCAGCAGCCAAGATGGGACTGGTACCTGGCCAGATACGCAGTATTTT	CASSQDGTGTWPDTQYF
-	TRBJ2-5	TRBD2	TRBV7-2	TGTGCCAGCGCCTTAGGACTAGCGGGAAGAGAGACCCAGTACTTC	CASALGLAGRETQYF
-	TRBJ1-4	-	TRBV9	TGTGCCAGCAGCCCGGGGGGGGCTGGTAATGAAAAACTGTTTTTT	CASSPGGAGNEKLFF
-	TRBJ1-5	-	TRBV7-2	TGTGCCAGCAGCTTGGACAGTCGTGGTCAGCCCCAGCATTTT	CASSLDSRGQPQHF
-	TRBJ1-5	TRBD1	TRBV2	TGTGCCAGTAGGACAGGGGTTGATCAGCCCCAGCATTTT	CASRTGVDQPQHF
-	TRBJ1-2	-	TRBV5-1	TGCGCCAGCAGGATAGAGGGCCCCTATGGCTACACCTTC	CASRIEGPYGYTF
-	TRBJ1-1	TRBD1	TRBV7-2	TGTGCCAGCAGCTTAACGGGACAGCTTCCCGCCACTGAAGCTTTCTTT	CASSLTGQLPATEAFF
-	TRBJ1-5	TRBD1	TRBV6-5	TGTGCCGGCAGACAGGGGGCCGATCAGCCCCAGCATTTT	CAGRQGADQPQHF
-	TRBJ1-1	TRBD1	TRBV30	TGTGCCTGGGTGGGACAGGTGAACACTGAAGCTTTCTTT	CAWVGQVNTEAFF
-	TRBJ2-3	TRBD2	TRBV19	TGTGCCAGTACTCTTGAAGGACTAGCGGGAGAGGGTACGCAGTATTTT	CASTLEGLAGEGTQYF
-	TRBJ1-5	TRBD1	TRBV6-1	TGTGCCAGCAGTCAACTAGACAGGGTCGAACAGCCCCAGCATTTT	CASSQLDRVEQPQHF
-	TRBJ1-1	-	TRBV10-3	TGTGCCATCAACGAGGGCCCCGGAGAAGCTTTCTTT	CAINEGPGEAFF
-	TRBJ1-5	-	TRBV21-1	TGTGCCAGCAGCGGCCGGGACAGGGAAAGGGATCAGCCCCAGCATTTT	CASSGRDRERDQPQHF
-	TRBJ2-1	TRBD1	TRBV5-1	TGCGCCAGCAGCCAGATGGACAGGGGGCCGGGGTCCGGGAGCGGTGTTATTGATGAGCAGTTCTTC	CASSQMDRGPGSGSGVIDEQFF
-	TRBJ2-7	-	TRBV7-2	TGTGCCAGCAGCCCTCCCCAGGGCGAGCAGTACTTC	CASSPPQGEQYF
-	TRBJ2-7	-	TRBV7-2	TGTGCCAGCAGCTTAGGCAGGGATACCTACGAGCAGTACTTC	CASSLGRDTYEQYF
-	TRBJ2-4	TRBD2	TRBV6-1	TGTGCCAGCAGTGAAGCTCGGCTAGCGGGGGGGCTAGCCAAAAACATTCAGTACTTC	CASSEARLAGGLAKNIQYF
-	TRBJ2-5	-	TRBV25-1	TGTGCCAGCAGTGCCCACGGGGACACAAAAGAGCAGTACTTC	CASSAHGDTKEQYF
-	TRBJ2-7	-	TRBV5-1	TGCGCCAGCAGCTTGGGCCAGAACTACGAGCAGTACTTC	CASSLGQNYEQYF
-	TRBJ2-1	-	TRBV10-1	TGCGCCAGCAGAGGTAGCATTGACAATGAGCAGTTCTTC	CASRGSIDNEQFF
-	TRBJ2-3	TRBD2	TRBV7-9	TGTGCCAGCAGCTTGAGACTAGCGGGAAGGGGGGATACGCAGTATTTT	CASSLRLAGRGDTQYF
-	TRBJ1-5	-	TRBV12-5	TGTGCTAGTGGCCGCTTGCGGGGAAGCAATCAGCCCCAGCATTTT	CASGRLRGSNQPQHF
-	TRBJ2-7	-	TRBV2	TGTGCCAGCAGTGAATTAGGTCGGATGGGGGGCGAGCAGTACTTC	CASSELGRMGGEQYF
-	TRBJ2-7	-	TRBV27	TGTGCCAGCAATCGAGGGACTGGAAGTGAGCAGTACTTC	CASNRGTGSEQYF
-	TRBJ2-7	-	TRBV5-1	TGCGCCAGCAGCATGGACAGCTCCTACGAGCAGTACTTC	CASSMDSSYEQYF
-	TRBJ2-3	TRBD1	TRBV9	TGTGCCAGCAGCGCTTCAGGGGGATATTCTAGCACAGATACGCAGTATTTT	CASSASGGYSSTDTQYF
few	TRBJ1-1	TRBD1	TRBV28	TGTGCCAGCAGGCAACAGGGGGACACTGAAGCTTTCTTT	CASRQQGDTEAFF
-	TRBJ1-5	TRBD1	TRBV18	TGTGCCAGCTCACCTTCCGGGACAGCAAATCAGCCCCAGCATTTT	CASSPSGTANQPQHF
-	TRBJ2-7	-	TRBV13	TGTGCCAGCAGCCCGGGGTTATACGAGCAGTACTTC	CASSPGLYEQYF
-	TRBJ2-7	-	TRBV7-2	TGTGCCAGCAGCTTGAGTAATTACTACGAGCAGTACTTC	CASSLSNYYEQYF
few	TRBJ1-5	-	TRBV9	TGTGCCAGCAGCGTAGGGGCAGGGGCGAATCAGCCCCAGCATTTT	CASSVGAGANQPQHF
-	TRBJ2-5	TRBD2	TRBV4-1	TGCGCCAGCAGCCATATCTCAGCGGGAGTAGAGACCCAGTACTTC	CASSHISAGVETQYF
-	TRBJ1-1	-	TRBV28	TGTGCCAGTCCCGCGGGGGCTGAAGCTTTCTTT	CASPAGAEAFF
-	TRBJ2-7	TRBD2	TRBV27	TGTGCCAGCAGCGGACTAGGTGAGTCCTACGAGCAGTACTTC	CASSGLGESYEQYF
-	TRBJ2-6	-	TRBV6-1	TGTGCCAGCATACAGGGCTCTGGGGCCAACGTCCTGACTTTC	CASIQGSGANVLTF
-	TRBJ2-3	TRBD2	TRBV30	TGTGCCTGGAGTGTAGCCATCGTGCGGAGGGAGGGCCAAGATACGCAGTATTTT	CAWSVAIVRREGQDTQYF
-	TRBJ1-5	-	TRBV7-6	TGTGCCAGCAGCCTGTACGACAGTCCCAATCAGCCCCAGCATTTT	CASSLYDSPNQPQHF
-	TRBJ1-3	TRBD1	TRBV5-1	TGCGCCAGCAGCTCCACAGGGGTTGGAAACACCATATATTTT	CASSSTGVGNTIYF
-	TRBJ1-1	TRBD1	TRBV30	TGTGCCTGGAGAACCGGGACAGCGAACACTGAAGCTTTCTTT	CAWRTGTANTEAFF
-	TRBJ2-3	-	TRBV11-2	TGTGCCAGCAGCTTAGTTATCAGCACAGATACGCAGTATTTT	CASSLVISTDTQYF
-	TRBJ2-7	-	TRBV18	TGTGCCAGCTCACCTACTAGTTTCTACGAGCAGTACTTC	CASSPTSFYEQYF
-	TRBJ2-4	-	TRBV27	TGTGCCAGCAGTTTATATCCGGGATTGGACATTCAGTACTTC	CASSLYPGLDIQYF
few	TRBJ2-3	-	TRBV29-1	TGCAGCGCCGCTAAGGGGTTTCACGCAGAGGATACGCAGTATTTT	CSAAKGFHAEDTQYF
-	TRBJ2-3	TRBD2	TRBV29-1	TGCAGCGTGAAACTAGCGGGAGCGGATACGCAGTATTTT	CSVKLAGADTQYF
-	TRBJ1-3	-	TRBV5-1	TGCGCCAGCAGCCCACTTGAGGCCTCTGGAAACACCATATATTTT	CASSPLEASGNTIYF
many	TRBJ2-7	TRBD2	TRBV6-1	TGTGCCAGTGCGGGGGATTTAACCTCCTACGAGCAGTACTTC	CASAGDLTSYEQYF
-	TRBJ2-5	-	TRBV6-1	TGTGCCAGCAACCTACAGGGAGAGTACCAAGAGACCCAGTACTTC	CASNLQGEYQETQYF
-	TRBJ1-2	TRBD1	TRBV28	TGTGCCAGCAGTTTTCAGGGGGCGCAGGGCTACACCTTC	CASSFQGAQGYTF
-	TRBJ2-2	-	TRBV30	TGTGCCTGGAGTGTGAGCGGGAACACCGGGGAGCTGTTTTTT	CAWSVSGNTGELFF
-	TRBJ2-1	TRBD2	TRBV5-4	TGTGCCAGCAGCCCGACTAGCGGGAGGCATGAGCAGTTCTTC	CASSPTSGRHEQFF